Following are 10 T cell receptor beta chains from one sample sequenced in a study of T cell responses to AZD1222 COVID-19 vaccine. TCRdb keeps only in-frame clones here, not all; method: immunoSEQ multiplex PCR. The sample lists roughly 150,000 clones, roughly 88% occurring once. The sequenced sample was peripheral blood, obtained on day 0 of MenACWY control vaccination. The receptors originated from an adult in good health.

V usage is TRBV28 and J usage is TRBJ2-3; TRBD2 matches 12 bases. Per the germline V gene, CDR1 is MDHEN and CDR2 is SYDVKM. This CDR3 is built from 17 residues. V lost 3 bases to trimming and J lost 0 bases; unmatched junction nucleotides: 4. The CDR3 DNA reads as TGTGCCAGCAGTTTCCTAGCGGGAGGGATTAGCACAGATACGCAGTATTTT. This translates into CASSFLAGGISTDTQYF.

The chain employs TRBV6-1 and TRBJ1-1; unclear D gene. CDR1 MNHNS and CDR2 SASEGT come from the germline V gene. The CDR3 sequence is 14 residues long. V was pared by 6 bases and J by 1 base, with 12 bases between. The CDR3 loop reads CASSTEAGNTEAFF. The CDR3 bases are TGTGCCAGCAGCACCGAGGCAGGGAACACTGAAGCTTTCTTT.

V is TRBV6-5 and J is TRBJ2-1; TRBD1 matches 8 bases. This CDR3 has 14 residues. Germline V gene data show CDR1 as MNHEY and CDR2 as SVGAGI. Trimming removed 11 bases from V and 9 bases from J; junction bases left unmatched: 15. Here the CDR3 reads CASGGGTGVGEQFF. The CDR3 DNA reads as TGTGCCTCCGGGGGCGGGACAGGAGTTGGTGAGCAGTTCTTC.

V usage is TRBV6-5 and J usage is TRBJ1-2; perhaps TRBD1 as D (6 bases). The V gene's germline CDR1 is MNHEY and CDR2 SVGAGI. CDR3 length: 14 residues. V lost 6 bases and J 5 bases, leaving 16 bases between the germline ends. The CDR3 loop reads CASSPTRDTYGYTF. CDR3 DNA sequence: TGTGCCAGCAGCCCAACAAGGGACACATATGGCTACACCTTC.

The chain links TRBV6-5 to TRBJ2-7; 7 bases are shared with TRBD2. The CDR3 covers 15 residues. The germline V gene has CDR1 MNHEY and CDR2 SVGAGI. The V segment lost 9 bases and the J segment 1 base; nucleotides outside the gene matches: 12. The CDR3 DNA follows: TGTGCCAGTGCGGCAGCGGGGTTAGGATCCTACGAGCAGTACTTC. Protein: CASAAAGLGSYEQYF.

This clone has only a few counts. This sequence joins TRBV6-5 and TRBJ2-7, with a possible D match to TRBD2 (5 bases). The CDR3 covers 13 residues. The germline CDR1 and CDR2 sequences are MNHEY and SVGAGI. Trimming removed 9 bases from V and 0 bases from J, with 12 bases in between. The CDR3 reads CASAWTSSYEQYF. In DNA, the CDR3 is TGTGCCAGTGCCTGGACTTCCTCCTACGAGCAGTACTTC.

This chain links TRBV6-6 with TRBJ1-1; a possible D gene is TRBD1 (6 bases). The CDR3 is 16 residues long. V was cut by 5 bases and J by 0 bases, with 16 bases left in between. Germline V gene lookup returns CDR1 MNHNY and CDR2 SVGAGI (reference sequence). Here the CDR3 DNA reads TGTGCCAGCAGTGGCACACAGGGAAAATTGAACACTGAAGCTTTCTTT. This sequence encodes CASSGTQGKLNTEAFF.

As DNA, the CDR3 is TGTGCCAGCAGTTCACGGGGGGGCGGGGCAGATACGCAGTATTTT. It is translated as CASSSRGGGADTQYF. The V gene is TRBV6-2 or TRBV6-3, the J gene TRBJ2-3, with TRBD2 matching over 8 bases. The CDR3 totals 15 residues. The ends lost 4 bases at V and 4 bases at J; junction bases unmatched: 7. The germline V gene encodes CDR1 MNHEY and CDR2 SVGEGT.

The gene calls are TRBV28 and TRBJ2-2; maybe TRBD1 (6 bases). The length of the CDR3 is 14 residues. Trimming cost V 8 bases and J 6 bases, with 16 bases left between them. Germline-derived CDR1 and CDR2 are MDHEN and SYDVKM. CDR3 in amino acids: CASATPGDAGELFF. The CDR3 nucleotides are TGTGCCAGCGCGACCCCAGGGGACGCCGGGGAGCTGTTTTTT.

V gene TRBV2 combines with J gene TRBJ1-2, with 9 bases identical to TRBD1. J was trimmed by 7 bases and V by 5 bases; bases with no gene match: 5. The germline V gene encodes CDR1 SNHLY and CDR2 FYNNEI. CDR3 length equals 13 residues. The CDR3 loop reads CASSKGQGTGYTF. In DNA form, the CDR3 reads TGTGCCAGCAGTAAGGGACAGGGTACTGGCTACACCTTC. Full variable domain (outside the CDR3, taken from reference TRBV2 and TRBJ1-2): EPEVTQTPSHQVTQMGQEVILRCVPISNHLYFYWYRQILGQKVEFLVSFYNNEISEKSEIFDDQFSVERPDGSNFTLKIRSTKLEDSAMYFCASSKGQGTGYTFGSGTRLTVV.